The T cell receptor beta chain described here comes from a study of CXCR3-negative and CXCR3-positive naive CD8 T cells (dated by TCRdb to about 2019). For the wider study: In total, about 130 million TRB reads were obtained, or roughly 1.5 +/- 0.3 million reads per library. The diversity and physicochemical repertoire analyses included more than ten donors pooled from two independent experiments. The TRBV-TRBJ cluster analysis covered naive subsets from 5 donors and memory cells from 3 donors. Findings and caveats that apply to the study as a whole: Compared with CXCR3-negative naive cells, CXCR3-positive naive cells had TRB CDR3s with higher hydrophobicity (lower Kidera factor 4), lower energy, and higher strength and volume indices. Naive CXCR3-negative and CXCR3-positive cells from the same donor showed similar TRBV-TRBJ usage, whereas memory cells showed distinct patterns. Comparably high repertoire diversity was found in both naive subsets, whereas much lower repertoire diversity was found in memory CD8+ T cells. Surface CD5, linked to self-reactivity in mice, was comparable between naive subsets; TCR interaction strength was therefore also inferred from TRB CDR3 physicochemical properties. CXCR3 expression partially decreased after cryopreservation, so most assays used freshly isolated PBMCs.

Each CD8+ T cell subset was flow-sorted in triplicate, with roughly 300,000 cells per subset placed directly into RLT lysis buffer. To exclude memory contaminants, naive CD8+ T cells were stringently defined as CD45RO-CCR7+CD27+CD95-. Peripheral blood mononuclear cells were isolated from buffy coats by standard density gradient centrifugation. A FACSAria III was used to flow-sort naive CXCR3-negative and CXCR3-positive CD8+ T cells. An RNeasy Mini Kit was used to extract total RNA from the sorted cells. CDR1 is given as SGHDN and CDR2 as FVKESK, both from the germline V gene. CDR3 length: 15 amino acids, cysteine to phenylalanine. The entry carries no DNA sequence. Instrument used: NextSeq 550. The Human TCR Profiling Kit (MiLaboratory) was used to prepare UMI-labeled 5' RACE TRB cDNA libraries. The full amount of extracted RNA was used for cDNA synthesis, and the full amount of resulting cDNA was used for PCR amplification. Libraries were prepared in parallel using an identical number of PCR cycles. In the source study's methods: MIGEC and MiXCR extracted about 54,000 +/- 9,700 unique UMI-labeled TRB cDNA molecules per library, requiring at least two reads per UMI. On average, about 40,000 +/- 10,000 functional in-frame TRB CDR3 nucleotide clonotypes lacking stop codons were found per library. Diversity metrics, including normalized Shannon-Wiener and Chao1, were computed in VDJtools after downsampling to 5000 UMI-labeled TRB molecules per sample. VDJtools was used to calculate clonotype-size-weighted physicochemical properties of the central five CDR3 residues, namely interaction energy, strength, volume and Kidera factor 4. The reads were reprocessed in TCRdb, with one entry per CDR3 protein sequence and no accompanying DNA. The V and J calls reflect TCRdb's pipeline rather than the authors' work. The sample's table covers roughly 63,000 distinct CDR3 sequences. Together, the top ten hold 4% to 5.5% of the sample.

Comments on this clonotype: Its antigen specificity is not known.

The chain was built from TRBV14 and TRBJ2-7; TCRdb's assignment of TRBD1 cannot be checked, as there is no DNA. The sample comprised naive CXCR3+ CD8+ T cells from blood. The label giving this sample's cell subset or site can be read as: CD45RO-CCR7+CD27+CD95- naive CD8+ T cells expressing CXCR3 (TNR3+). The source of this sequence is a human donor in good health. Some clones in this sample may be carry-over from other donors' samples. The CDR3 protein is CASSQGRGTGYEQYF.